The sequence of this T cell receptor beta chain was determined in a study of human T cells and chemical hapten exposure. Study-level background: Sensitizing treatment utilized 2% DPC over a 2 cm by 2 cm portion of upper inner arm skin. Patch tests delivered 0.01% DPC to the upper back and were evaluated at 6 days. Study results and limitations: PT1 expanded TCR numbers tracked positively with patch test score.

A few counts support this clonotype. The antigen remains unidentified. The time point here: pre-sensitization, week 0. Specified treatment: therapeutic diphenylcyclopropenone sensitization with weekly scalp DPC. The study enrolled 18 to 70-year-old alopecia patients suitable for DPC. TCRdb processed the RACE reads anew with MiXCR; each CDR3 protein has one entry. The table lists approximately 260,000 distinct CDR3 sequences, more than 6.5% of them singletons. V lost 0 bases, J lost 11 bases, and 10 bases stayed unmatched. This CDR3 is built from 15 residues. Germline V gene data show CDR1 as MGHRA and CDR2 as YSYEKL.

The rearrangement joins TRBV4-1 to TRBJ2-1; TRBD2 agrees at 7 bases. This clonotype originated in a middle-aged woman with alopecia areata. Some clones in this sample may be carry-over from other donors' samples. The sample consisted of whole blood, taken in connection with sensitization to the hapten diphenylcyclopropenone (DPC). CDR3 sequence: CASSQDLGASGQQFF. The CDR3 DNA sequence: TGCGCCAGCAGCCAAGATCTTGGGGCTAGCGGACAGCAGTTCTTC.